This T cell receptor beta chain emerged from a study of control samples from healthy donors and cancer patients. Only in-frame clones appear in the TCRdb table, and some are missing; sequencing was by immunoSEQ multiplex PCR. Among 150,000 to 200,000 clones listed, roughly 94% were seen once. The V end was cut by 0 bases, the J end by 1 base, with 6 bases between. This CDR3 is 14 amino acids long. Sequencing used blood. This TCR derives from a woman younger than 35 in good health. The chain carries TRBV23-1 and TRBJ1-2; unclear D gene. TRBV23-1 is labeled an ORF, and its function is uncertain. The CDR3 protein is CASSQSNGNYGYTF. The CDR3 nucleotides are TGCGCCAGCAGTCAATCAAACGGTAACTATGGCTACACCTTC.